Sequencing of this T cell receptor beta chain was carried out in a study of tumor-infiltrating lymphocytes in primary liver carcinoma. As for the study in general: Surgeons resected the patients' primary liver carcinomas. Tumors were stage T1-T3 N0M0, roughly 4 to 10 cm across. The study, taken as a whole, reports: Tumor tissue displayed a significantly greater top-250-clone fraction than blood (p = 0.039). The study found tumor-adjacent and tumor-blood pairs overlapped less than tumor region pairs.

In regard to this clonotype: Its antigen is undetermined. Relative to the germline gene, one junction end is altered; a read error may explain this.

The input was 450 to 500 ng total RNA; TCR beta cDNA was made from it with a constant-region primer. Three nested multiplex PCR rounds of slightly modified ARM-PCR generated TCR beta libraries. TCRdb re-derived calls from the multiplex PCR reads in MiXCR, one entry per CDR3 protein. The sample has hundreds of thousands of distinct CDR3 sequences; approximately 54% are singletons. The blood RNA (from unsorted whole blood) was obtained, and germline DNA was also extracted. The sequence was obtained from a woman in her thirties with primary liver carcinoma and hepatitis B virus infection. What was sequenced was peripheral blood.

The CDR3 DNA sequence: TGTGGCAGCAGTCGCCTCCCCGGCACCGGGGAGCTGTTTTTT. Amino acids: CGSSRLPGTGELFF. V gene TRBV6-2 or TRBV6-3 combines with J gene TRBJ2-2; the D is unclear. The CDR3 covers 14 residues. Germline V gene data show CDR1 as MNHEY and CDR2 as SVGEGT.